This T cell receptor beta chain was recovered during a study of cytomegalovirus exposure and HLA in healthy donors. The wider study: Per a later analysis, the roughly 690 first-cohort and fewer than 150 validation repertoires shared one platform.

Clones were sequenced by immunoSEQ multiplex PCR, and TCRdb holds only the in-frame ones, with some missing. The repertoire holds some 98,000 clones, with roughly 90% as singletons. From germline, CDR1 is LNHDA and CDR2 SQIVND (reference sequence). The CDR3 has 17 amino acids. V lost 1 base to trimming and J lost 3 bases, with 17 bases between them. J is TRBJ2-3 and V is TRBV19, with D possibly TRBD1 on 6 matching bases. The sequenced sample consisted of PBMCs. This clonotype originated in a man younger than 35 in good health and CMV-seropositive. CDR3 sequence (DNA): TGTGCCAGTAGTATAGCTTTTTCGGGGCAGGGGACAGATACGCAGTATTTT. Translated, it gives CASSIAFSGQGTDTQYF. Filled out from reference TRBV19 and TRBJ2-3, the complete variable domain reads DGGITQSPKYLFRKEGQNVTLSCEQNLNHDAMYWYRQDPGQGLRLIYYSQIVNDFQKGDIAEGYSVSREKKESFPLTVTSAQKNPTAFYLCASSIAFSGQGTDTQYFGPGTRLTVL.